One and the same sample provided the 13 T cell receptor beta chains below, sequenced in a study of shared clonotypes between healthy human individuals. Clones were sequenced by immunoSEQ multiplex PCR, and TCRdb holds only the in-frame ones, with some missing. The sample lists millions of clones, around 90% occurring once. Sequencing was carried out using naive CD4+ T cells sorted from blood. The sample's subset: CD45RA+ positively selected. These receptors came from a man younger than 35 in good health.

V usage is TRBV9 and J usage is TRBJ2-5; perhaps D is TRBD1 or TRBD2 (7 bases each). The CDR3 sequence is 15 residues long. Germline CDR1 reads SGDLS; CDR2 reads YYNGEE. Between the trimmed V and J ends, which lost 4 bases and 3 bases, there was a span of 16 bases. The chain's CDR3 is CASSSGGGGEETQYF. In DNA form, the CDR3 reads TGTGCCAGCAGCTCAGGGGGGGGAGGCGAAGAGACCCAGTACTTC.

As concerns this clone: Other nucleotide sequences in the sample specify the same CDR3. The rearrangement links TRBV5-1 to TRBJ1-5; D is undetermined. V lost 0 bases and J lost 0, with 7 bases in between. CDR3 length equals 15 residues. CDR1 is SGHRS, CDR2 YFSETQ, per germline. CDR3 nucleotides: TGCGCCAGCAGCTTGGGCCCTAATAGCAATCAGCCCCAGCATTTT. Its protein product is CASSLGPNSNQPQHF.

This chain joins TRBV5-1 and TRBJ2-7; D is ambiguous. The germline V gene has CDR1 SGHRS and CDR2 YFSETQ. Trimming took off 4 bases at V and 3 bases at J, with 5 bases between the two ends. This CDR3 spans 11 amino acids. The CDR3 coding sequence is TGCGCCAGCAGCCATGACTACGAGCAGTACTTC. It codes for CASSHDYEQYF.

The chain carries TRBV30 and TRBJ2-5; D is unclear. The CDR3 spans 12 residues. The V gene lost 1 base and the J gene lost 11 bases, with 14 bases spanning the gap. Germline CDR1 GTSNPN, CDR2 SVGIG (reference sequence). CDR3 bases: TGTGCCTGGAGTGGCACTAACACGAAGCAGTACTTC. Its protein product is CAWSGTNTKQYF.

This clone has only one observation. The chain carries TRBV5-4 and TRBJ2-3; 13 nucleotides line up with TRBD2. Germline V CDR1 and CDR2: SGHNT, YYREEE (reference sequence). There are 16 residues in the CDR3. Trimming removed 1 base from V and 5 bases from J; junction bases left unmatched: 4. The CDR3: CASSLKLAGGQDTQYF. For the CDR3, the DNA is TGTGCCAGCAGCTTGAAACTAGCGGGGGGGCAAGATACGCAGTATTTT.

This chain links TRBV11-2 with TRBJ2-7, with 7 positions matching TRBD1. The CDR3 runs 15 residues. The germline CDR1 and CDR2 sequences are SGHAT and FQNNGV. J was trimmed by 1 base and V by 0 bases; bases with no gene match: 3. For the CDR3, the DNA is TGTGCCAGCAGCTTAGATAGGACAGGTTCCTACGAGCAGTACTTC. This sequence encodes CASSLDRTGSYEQYF. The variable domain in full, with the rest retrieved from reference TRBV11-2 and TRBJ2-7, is EAGVAQSPRYKIIEKRQSVAFWCNPISGHATLYWYQQILGQGPKLLIQFQNNGVVDDSQLPKDRFSAERLKGVDSTLKIQPAKLEDSAVYLCASSLDRTGSYEQYFGPGTRLTVT.

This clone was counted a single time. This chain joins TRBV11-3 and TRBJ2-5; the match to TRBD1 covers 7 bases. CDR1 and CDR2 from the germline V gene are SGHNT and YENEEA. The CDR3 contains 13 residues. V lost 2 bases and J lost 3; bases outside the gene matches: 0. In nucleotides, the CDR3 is TGTGCCAGCAGCTTACAGGGGGAAGAGACCCAGTACTTC. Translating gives CASSLQGEETQYF. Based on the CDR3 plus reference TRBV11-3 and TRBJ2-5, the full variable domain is EAGVVQSPRYKIIEKKQPVAFWCNPISGHNTLYWYLQNLGQGPELLIRYENEEAVDDSQLPKDRFSAERLKGVDSTLKIQPAELGDSAVYLCASSLQGEETQYFGPGTRLLVL.

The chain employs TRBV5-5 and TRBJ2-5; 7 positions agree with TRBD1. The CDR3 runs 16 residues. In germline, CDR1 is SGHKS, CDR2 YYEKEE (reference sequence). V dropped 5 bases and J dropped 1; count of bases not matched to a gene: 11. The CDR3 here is CASSTTGVVVQETQYF. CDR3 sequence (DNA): TGTGCCAGCAGTACCACAGGGGTAGTTGTCCAAGAGACCCAGTACTTC.

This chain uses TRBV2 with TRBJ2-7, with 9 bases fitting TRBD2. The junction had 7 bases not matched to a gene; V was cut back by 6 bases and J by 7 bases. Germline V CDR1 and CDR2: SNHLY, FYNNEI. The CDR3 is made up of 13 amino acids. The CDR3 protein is CASRLAGRGEQYF. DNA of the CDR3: TGTGCCAGCAGACTAGCGGGCCGTGGGGAGCAGTACTTC.

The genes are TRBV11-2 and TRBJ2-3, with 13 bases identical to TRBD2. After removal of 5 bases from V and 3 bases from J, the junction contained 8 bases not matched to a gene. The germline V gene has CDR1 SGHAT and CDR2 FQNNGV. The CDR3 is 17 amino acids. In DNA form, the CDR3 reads TGTGCCAGCAGCCCCCCCCCGGGACTAGCGGGAACAGATACGCAGTATTTT. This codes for CASSPPPGLAGTDTQYF.

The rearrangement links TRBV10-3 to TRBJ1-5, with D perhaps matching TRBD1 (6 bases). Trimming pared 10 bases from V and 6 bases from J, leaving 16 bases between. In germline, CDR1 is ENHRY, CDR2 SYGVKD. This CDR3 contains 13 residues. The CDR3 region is CATSQGKGQPQHF. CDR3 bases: TGTGCCACTTCGCAGGGGAAAGGTCAGCCCCAGCATTTT.

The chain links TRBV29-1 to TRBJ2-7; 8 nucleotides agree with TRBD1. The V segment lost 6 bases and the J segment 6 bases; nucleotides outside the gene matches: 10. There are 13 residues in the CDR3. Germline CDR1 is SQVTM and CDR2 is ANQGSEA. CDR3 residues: CSVTPGGLGEQYF. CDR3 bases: TGCAGCGTGACCCCAGGGGGCCTAGGCGAGCAGTACTTC.

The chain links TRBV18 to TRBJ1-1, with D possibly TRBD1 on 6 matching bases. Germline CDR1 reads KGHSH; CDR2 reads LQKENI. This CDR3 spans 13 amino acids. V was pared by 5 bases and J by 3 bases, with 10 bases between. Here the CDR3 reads CASSASGDTEAFF. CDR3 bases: TGTGCCAGCTCAGCCTCAGGGGACACTGAAGCTTTCTTT. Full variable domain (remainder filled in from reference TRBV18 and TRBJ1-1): NAGVMQNPRHLVRRRGQEARLRCSPMKGHSHVYWYRQLPEEGLKFMVYLQKENIIDESGMPKERFSAEFPKEGPSILRIQQVVRGDSAAYFCASSASGDTEAFFGQGTRLTVV.